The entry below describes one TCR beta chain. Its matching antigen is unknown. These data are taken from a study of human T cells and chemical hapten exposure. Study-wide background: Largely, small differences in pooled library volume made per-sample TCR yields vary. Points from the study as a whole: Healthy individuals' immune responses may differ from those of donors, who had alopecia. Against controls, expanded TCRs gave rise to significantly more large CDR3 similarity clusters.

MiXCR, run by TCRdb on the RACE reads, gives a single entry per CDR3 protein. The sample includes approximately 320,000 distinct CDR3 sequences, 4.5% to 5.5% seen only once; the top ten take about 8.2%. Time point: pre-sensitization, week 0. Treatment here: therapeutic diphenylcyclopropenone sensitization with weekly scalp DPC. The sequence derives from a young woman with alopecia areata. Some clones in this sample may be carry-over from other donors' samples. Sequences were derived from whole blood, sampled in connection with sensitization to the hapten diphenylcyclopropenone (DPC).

CDR3 sequence reads: CSAPGGTEAFF. CDR3 bases: TGCAGTGCCCCAGGGGGGACTGAAGCTTTCTTT. V usage is TRBV20-1 and J usage is TRBJ1-1; 7 bases align to TRBD1. The junction had 3 bases not matched to a gene; V was cut back by 6 bases and J by 5 bases. The CDR3 totals 11 residues. Germline V lookup: CDR1 DFQATT, CDR2 SNEGSKA (reference sequence).